This TCR beta chain was sequenced for a study of monozygotic twins with cystic fibrosis. As for the study in general: Library input was 2.5 to 3.5 micrograms of fragmented DNA, with 15 PCR cycles.

This CDR3 has 14 amino acids. Only in-frame clones appear in the TCRdb table, and some are missing; sequencing was by immunoSEQ multiplex PCR. The top ten hold about 0.2% of the sample, which has about 36,000 clones, about 89% seen once. The receptor was isolated from a boy younger than 10 with cystic fibrosis. Sequenced sample: blood. The chain is built from TRBV21-1 and TRBJ1-2; TRBD1, as called in the table, went unchecked against the DNA. TRBV21-1 is a documented pseudogene. Written as DNA, the CDR3 is TGTGCCAGCAGCAGCAGAATATCTAACTATGGCTACACCTTC. It codes for CASSSRISNYGYTF.